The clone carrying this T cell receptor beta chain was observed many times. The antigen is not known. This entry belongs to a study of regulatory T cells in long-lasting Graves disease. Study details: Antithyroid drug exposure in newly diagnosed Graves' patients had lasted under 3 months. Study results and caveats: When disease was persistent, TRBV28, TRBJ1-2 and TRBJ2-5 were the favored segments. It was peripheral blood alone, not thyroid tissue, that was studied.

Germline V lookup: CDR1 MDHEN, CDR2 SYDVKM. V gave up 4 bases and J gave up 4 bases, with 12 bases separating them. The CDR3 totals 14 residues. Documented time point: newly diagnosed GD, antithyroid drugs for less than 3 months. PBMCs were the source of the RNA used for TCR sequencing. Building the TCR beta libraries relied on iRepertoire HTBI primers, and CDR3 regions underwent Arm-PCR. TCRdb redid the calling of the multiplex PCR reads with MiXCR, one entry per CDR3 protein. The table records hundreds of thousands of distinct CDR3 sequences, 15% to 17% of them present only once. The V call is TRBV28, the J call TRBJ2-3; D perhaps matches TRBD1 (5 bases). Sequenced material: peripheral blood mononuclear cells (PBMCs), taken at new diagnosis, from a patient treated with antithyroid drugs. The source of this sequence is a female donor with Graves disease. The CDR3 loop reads CASSSGPPADTQYF. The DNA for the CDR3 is TGTGCCAGCAGTTCAGGGCCCCCCGCAGATACGCAGTATTTT.